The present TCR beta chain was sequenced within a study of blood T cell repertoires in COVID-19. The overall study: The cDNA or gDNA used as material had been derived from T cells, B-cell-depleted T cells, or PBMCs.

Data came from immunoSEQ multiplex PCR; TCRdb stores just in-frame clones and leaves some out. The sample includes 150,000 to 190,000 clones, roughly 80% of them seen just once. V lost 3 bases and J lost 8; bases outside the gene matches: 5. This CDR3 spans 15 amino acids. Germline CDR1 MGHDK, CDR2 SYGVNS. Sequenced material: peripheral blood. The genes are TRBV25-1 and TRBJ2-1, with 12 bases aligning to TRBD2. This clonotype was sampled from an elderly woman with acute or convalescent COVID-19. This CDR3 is CASSETSGRADEQFF. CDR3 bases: TGTGCCAGCAGTGAGACTAGCGGGAGAGCTGATGAGCAGTTCTTC.